This record concerns one TCR beta chain sequence. Its antigen is undetermined. The method was immunoSEQ multiplex PCR; TCRdb's version includes in-frame clones alone and lacks a portion of them. The table has around 60,000 clones, around 76% seen once. The source of the sample is a study of vaccination effects on CD4 cells after COVID-19. Per the germline V gene, CDR1 is MNHEY and CDR2 is SMNVEV (reference sequence). J lost 3 bases, V lost 2 bases, and 10 bases had no gene match. This CDR3 spans 17 amino acids. The study's findings and limits: Marked clonal contraction was seen in infection- and vaccine-induced clones late after vaccination. Few convalescent patients were studied, and early post-infection samples were lacking.

Before sequencing, viral peptide pools were used by the ViraFEST assay to expand antigen-specific CD4+ T cells. CD4+ T cells were isolated after roughly nine days of culture. None of the vaccinated had previously contracted SARS-CoV-2, and their nucleocapsid antibodies tested negative. A density of roughly 2 million PBMC per well was used; these cells were cultured with approximately 9.1 IU/ml IL-2 and 10 ug/ml peptides. Sample: CD4+ T cells from PBMCs cultured with HCoV-NL63 spike peptides, taken before COVID-19 vaccination. This chain links TRBV27 with TRBJ2-5; TRBD2 matches at 9 bases. This TCR derives from a human donor who received a COVID-19 vaccine. The CDR3 DNA follows: TGTGCCAGCAGTTTAGCGGGGGGGCCAAAATCGAAAGAGACCCAGTACTTC. Translation: CASSLAGGPKSKETQYF.